Shown below are 9 T cell receptor beta chains from a single sample sequenced in a study of T cell responses to AZD1222 COVID-19 vaccine. Produced via immunoSEQ multiplex PCR; TCRdb's table is partial and in-frame only. The table records about 150,000 clones, roughly 90% of them present only once. The sample consisted of peripheral blood, taken on day 0 of AZD1222 vaccination. These receptors were collected from an adult in good health.

J is TRBJ1-5 and V is TRBV21-1; the table names TRBD1, a call not compared with the DNA. TRBV21-1 is listed as a pseudogene. This CDR3 spans 16 amino acids. CDR3 bases: TGTGCCAGCAGCAAAGGGACAGGGAATAGCAATCAGCCCCAGCATTTT. Residues: CASSKGTGNSNQPQHF.

This CDR3 reads CASSYYSTGELFF. The DNA for the CDR3 is TGTGCCAGCAGTTACTACAGCACCGGGGAGCTGTTTTTT. The V gene is TRBV7-2, the J gene TRBJ2-2; unclear D gene. This CDR3 contains 13 residues. Deletions cut 6 bases from V and 4 bases from J, with 9 bases between. Germline V gene data show CDR1 as SGHTA and CDR2 as FQGNSA.

The chain uses TRBV2 and TRBJ2-1; D unresolved. V lost 7 bases and J lost 2, with 12 bases in between. The CDR3 sequence is 14 residues long. Germline lookup yields CDR1 SNHLY and CDR2 FYNNEI. This chain's CDR3 is CASTAPPAYNEQFF. The CDR3, as DNA: TGTGCCAGCACCGCCCCGCCGGCCTACAATGAGCAGTTCTTC.

The chain uses TRBV5-6 and TRBJ2-3, with 7 positions matching TRBD2. Looked up from germline, CDR1 is SGHDT and CDR2 is YYEEEE. The CDR3 runs to 15 residues. With V trimmed by 0 bases and J by 2 bases, 3 bases remained unmatched. The CDR3 DNA sequence: TGTGCCAGCAGCTTGGCAGCGGGGACCACAGATACGCAGTATTTT. It yields the protein CASSLAAGTTDTQYF.

The chain links TRBV19 to TRBJ1-2; a possible D gene is TRBD1 (5 bases). The V gene lost 3 bases and the J gene lost 2 bases, with 7 bases spanning the gap. From germline, CDR1 is LNHDA and CDR2 SQIVND (reference sequence). The CDR3 extends over 13 amino acids. CDR3 sequence reads: CASSIDSNYGYTF. The CDR3 DNA sequence: TGTGCCAGTAGTATCGACAGCAACTATGGCTACACCTTC.

The rearrangement uses TRBV19 and TRBJ2-1; 10 bases map to TRBD2. The CDR3 sequence is 14 residues long. Germline V gene lookup returns CDR1 LNHDA and CDR2 SQIVND (reference sequence). The J segment lost 7 bases and the V segment lost 6 bases, leaving 6 bases of the junction unmatched. CDR3 loop: CASRPSGGLNEQFF. The DNA for the CDR3 is TGTGCCAGTAGGCCTAGCGGGGGTTTGAATGAGCAGTTCTTC.

CDR3 loop: CASSRTGPVGYTF. The CDR3 DNA is TGTGCCAGCAGTAGGACAGGTCCCGTTGGCTACACCTTC. V and J are TRBV12-3 or TRBV12-4 and TRBJ1-2, with 7 bases aligning to TRBD1. This CDR3 has 13 amino acids. J gave up 7 bases and V 5 bases, and 7 bases lay outside the gene matches.

The chain combines TRBV7-9 with TRBJ1-1; unclear D gene. V was cut by 5 bases and J by 0 bases, with 7 bases left in between. The CDR3 is 13 amino acids. Germline V CDR1 and CDR2: SEHNR, FQNEAQ (reference sequence). The CDR3 DNA follows: TGTGCCAGCAGCCCTTCTTTGAACACTGAAGCTTTCTTT. Its protein is CASSPSLNTEAFF.

The rearrangement joins TRBV27 to TRBJ1-2; TRBD1 might be the D (5 bases). Germline V CDR1 and CDR2: MNHEY, SMNVEV (reference sequence). CDR3 length equals 14 residues. Trimming stripped 5 bases from V and 9 bases from J, with 19 bases between. CDR3 coding DNA: TGTGCCAGCAGTGCTCAGGGAGGCTCTATCCGCTACACCTTC. Residues: CASSAQGGSIRYTF.